These T cell receptor beta chains were read from a single sample in a study of Graves' ophthalmopathy and Graves' hyperthyroidism. TCRdb recomputed calls from the multiplex PCR reads with MiXCR, one row per CDR3 protein. The data contain around 1,200,000 distinct CDR3 sequences, about 38% of them singletons. What was sequenced was peripheral blood or thyroid tissue (not recorded which). The source of these receptors is an adult man with Graves' hyperthyroidism. Both conserved end residues are part of each CDR3. Fields, in order: J gene, clone size, V gene, CDR3 protein. Size is stated for part of the rows, as once, few or many counts, or as a class when the clone is expanded.

TRBJ2-5,few,TRBV12-3/TRBV12-4,CASSKKVTSEKQETQYF
-,-,TRBV20-1,CIASRGQETQYF
TRBJ2-7,few,TRBV12-3/TRBV12-4,CASSFPGQGIHEQYF
TRBJ2-7,-,TRBV20-1,CSARGASGGYEQYF
TRBJ2-7,many,TRBV13,CASRPLSAGGNEQYF
TRBJ1-2,-,TRBV20-1,CSASATAGYGYTF
TRBJ2-7,once,TRBV6-2/TRBV6-3,CASSAPRRVGSYEQYF
TRBJ2-7,once,TRBV25-1,CASSRRRGTSYEQYF
TRBJ2-7,-,TRBV7-2,CASSLLGQGIYEQYF
TRBJ2-2,many,TRBV24-1,CATSDAGLAGTNTGELFF
TRBJ2-7,many,TRBV19,CASSGKTSGLYEQYF
TRBJ2-1,-,TRBV5-1,CASSRMTGENEQFF
TRBJ2-5,few,TRBV7-8,CASTRREGQETQYF
TRBJ1-3,many,TRBV4-3,CASSQDSRSGNTIYF
TRBJ1-2,few,TRBV5-6,CASSLEFKGFGYTF
TRBJ1-6,many,TRBV6-1,CASSDLNSPLHF
TRBJ1-5,many,TRBV7-9,CASSLSVGKPQHF
TRBJ1-5,many,TRBV19,CASERTDGQPQHF
TRBJ2-5,many,TRBV20-1,CSAFWREGGNQETQYF
TRBJ1-2,-,TRBV10-3,CAISEPQGGNYGYTF
TRBJ1-4,-,TRBV7-6,CASSLSGPGTGTEKLFF
TRBJ2-5,-,TRBV20-1,CSARITSGAQETQYF
TRBJ2-2,many,TRBV9,CASSLAGVNTGELFF
TRBJ2-7,-,TRBV2,CASARDYGSGTYEQYF
TRBJ2-2,many,TRBV24-1,CATNSHAGDDGELFF
TRBJ2-5,many,TRBV24-1,CATSDGGGERETQYF
TRBJ2-7,-,TRBV4-1,CASSQVDRGSYEHYF
TRBJ1-2,many,TRBV12-3/TRBV12-4,CASTPADRDYGYTF
TRBJ2-7,-,TRBV28,CASSLQDTLIYEQYF
TRBJ2-7,few,TRBV5-1,CASSLGIGLAGLEEQYF
TRBJ2-5,-,TRBV11-2,CASFAGEETQYF
TRBJ1-4,-,TRBV10-3,CATADRFNEKLFF
TRBJ2-7,many,TRBV2,CASSDWQGSSYEQYF
TRBJ2-5,-,TRBV19,CASSKTGTSGMRTQYF
TRBJ1-1,-,TRBV4-1,CASSQVLRGLTEAFF
TRBJ2-7,-,TRBV7-9,CASRSGQGAYTGELYF
TRBJ2-5,-,TRBV29-1,CSVDLPTETQYF
TRBJ2-6,-,TRBV28,CASSPGTSTSGANVLTF
TRBJ1-5,-,TRBV20-1,CSAPPRTGNQPQHF
TRBJ1-1,many,TRBV7-9,CASSTRGQGARRNTEAFF
TRBJ2-7,few,TRBV10-3,CAIISGTGTYEQYF
TRBJ2-6,many,TRBV11-2,CASSSTGGSRGANVLTF
TRBJ2-7,few,TRBV6-5,CASQSGGAEQYF
TRBJ2-2,-,TRBV5-1,CASSWGSNTGELFF
TRBJ1-5,-,TRBV10-3,CAIGGARLTDVQPQHF
TRBJ1-2,few,TRBV9,CASSPGVGQSSYGYTF
TRBJ2-7,-,TRBV19,CASSIDPPKTNSEQYF
TRBJ1-2,-,TRBV15,CASAAIYGYTF
TRBJ1-1,many,TRBV14,CASSRASQFGAFF
-,-,TRBV7-6,CASSFLTSGSPGTQYF
TRBJ2-7,many,TRBV15,CATSRPHGGDEQYF
TRBJ2-7,few,TRBV27,CASSPIGSGYEQYF
TRBJ2-2,few,TRBV5-4,CASSLVGRSKELFF